This is a list of T cell receptor beta chains from one sample in a study of shared clonotypes between healthy human individuals. Repertoires were generated with immunoSEQ multiplex PCR, while TCRdb's copy carries only in-frame clones and drops some. The table lists approximately 700,000 clones, around four fifths of them singletons. Material for sequencing was memory CD4+ T cells sorted from blood. The source of these receptors is a woman aged 25 to 45 in good health. The CDR3 runs from the conserved cysteine through the conserved F or W. Each record gives: J gene, clone size, D gene, V gene, CDR3 DNA, CDR3 protein. A D gene is named only where the DNA matches it firmly. Size values are once, few and many counts, or a class for expanded clones, and some rows have none.

>TRBJ1-2|.|.|TRBV20-1
TGCAGTGCAGCGGAAAGCTATGGCTACACCTTC
CSAAESYGYTF
>TRBJ1-5|.|.|TRBV5-1
TGCGCCAGCAGCTTGGCCGGGGCTAGCAATCAGCCCCAGCATTTT
CASSLAGASNQPQHF
>TRBJ2-1|.|.|TRBV6-1
TGTGCCAGCAGCGCAACCCTCAATGAGCAGTTCTTC
CASSATLNEQFF
>TRBJ2-7|.|.|TRBV5-1
TGCGCCAGCAGCTTGAATTCGGGAGCCGGCTCCTACGAGCAGTACTTC
CASSLNSGAGSYEQYF
>TRBJ1-4|few|.|TRBV6-1
TGTGCCAGCAACGGGGCGCAAGATGAAAAACTGTTTTTT
CASNGAQDEKLFF
>TRBJ1-1|once|TRBD1|TRBV19
TGTGCCAGTAGTAGCGACACAGGGGTTCAAGGGAACACTGAAGCTTTCTTT
CASSSDTGVQGNTEAFF
>TRBJ1-4|.|.|TRBV19
TGTGCCAGTAGTATGAGGAGTACGCCGGCTAATGAAAAACTGTTTTTT
CASSMRSTPANEKLFF
>TRBJ2-1|few|.|TRBV19
TGTGCCACCGCCAAGAGTGAGCAGTTCTTC
CATAKSEQFF
>TRBJ1-5|.|.|TRBV19
TGTGCCAGTAGTACCCCCCCAGATTGGACGTCCAGTTTTGGGCAGCCCCAGCATTTT
CASSTPPDWTSSFGQPQHF
>TRBJ2-7|.|.|TRBV19
TGTGCCACAGGTATTGGGGGGCGCGAGCAGTACTTC
CATGIGGREQYF